This entry lists 21 T cell receptor beta chains sequenced from one sample in a study of blood T cell repertoires in COVID-19 (TCRdb year 2020). Library construction relied on the immunoSEQ multiplex PCR assay. The clones in this table, taken by TCRdb from immuneACCESS, are in-frame only. Not every clone is retained; where verified, under half of the shortfall comes from an unresolved V gene, and the cause of the rest is unknown. The sample table lists roughly 320,000 clones, 65% to 90% of them with a count of one. The ten most abundant clones make up approximately 7.9% of the sample. The sample taken for sequencing was peripheral blood. These receptors all come from a human donor in a cohort sampled during active COVID-19.

The V and J genes are TRBV27 and TRBJ2-5; possible D gene TRBD2, 5 bases. The length of the CDR3 is 13 residues. Per germline, CDR1 MNHEY and CDR2 SMNVEV (reference sequence). Trimming took 8 bases from V and 4 from J, leaving 14 bases between them. The CDR3 protein is CASGLYRGETQYF. For the CDR3, the DNA is TGTGCCAGCGGACTCTATCGGGGAGAGACCCAGTACTTC.

V is TRBV18 and J is TRBJ1-1; possibly TRBD1 for D (6 bases). With 6 bases removed from V and 3 bases from J, the gap between germline ends came to 17 bases. Germline CDR1 is KGHSH and CDR2 is LQKENI. The length of the CDR3 is 15 residues. The CDR3 bases are TGTGCCAGCTCGCCGCGGGGGCGCGTGGACACTGAAGCTTTCTTT. This translates into CASSPRGRVDTEAFF.

This chain connects TRBV2 to TRBJ1-4; TRBD1 matches 9 bases. The CDR3 totals 15 residues. V lost 5 bases, J lost 8 bases, and 9 bases stayed unmatched. Germline V CDR1 and CDR2: SNHLY, FYNNEI. The CDR3 nucleotides are TGTGCCAGCAGTCCACCGACGGGACAGGGCGAAAAACTGTTTTTT. It yields the protein CASSPPTGQGEKLFF. Looking up the rest from reference TRBV2 and TRBJ1-4 gives the full variable domain: EPEVTQTPSHQVTQMGQEVILRCVPISNHLYFYWYRQILGQKVEFLVSFYNNEISEKSEIFDDQFSVERPDGSNFTLKIRSTKLEDSAMYFCASSPPTGQGEKLFFGSGTQLSVL.

DNA of the CDR3: TGCGCCAGCAGCTTGGACGGCCAGGGGTATGGCTACACCTTC. It translates to CASSLDGQGYGYTF. This chain links TRBV5-1 with TRBJ1-2; D perhaps matches TRBD1 (6 bases). The CDR3 has 14 amino acids. V was pared by 0 bases and J by 5 bases, with 11 bases between. From germline, CDR1 is SGHRS and CDR2 YFSETQ.

V is TRBV9 and J is TRBJ1-4, with 7 bases fitting TRBD1. CDR3 length: 14 amino acids. The ends lost 3 bases at V and 4 bases at J; junction bases unmatched: 3. Germline CDR1 and CDR2: SGDLS and YYNGEE. CDR3 loop: CASSAQGINEKLFF. Written as DNA, the CDR3 is TGTGCCAGCAGCGCACAGGGGATTAATGAAAAACTGTTTTTT.

The chain uses TRBV6-5 and TRBJ1-2; 9 positions agree with TRBD1. The CDR3 runs to 14 residues. Looked up from germline, CDR1 is MNHEY and CDR2 is SVGAGI. V gave up 6 bases and J gave up 5 bases; unmatched junction bases: 7. In DNA, the CDR3 is TGTGCCAGCAGATCCCCGGACAGGGGTTATGGCTACACCTTC. It is translated as CASRSPDRGYGYTF.

The chain uses TRBV6-5 and TRBJ1-5; 7 bases agree with TRBD1. The CDR3 loop spans 15 amino acids. J was trimmed by 7 bases and V by 6 bases; bases with no gene match: 12. Per the germline V gene, CDR1 is MNHEY and CDR2 is SVGAGI. CDR3 region: CASRSRGVELQPQHF. In nucleotides, the CDR3 is TGTGCCAGCAGGAGCAGGGGGGTTGAGCTCCAGCCCCAGCATTTT.

The chain carries TRBV9 and TRBJ1-6; D is unresolved. This CDR3 contains 14 residues. Trimming took 6 bases from V and 0 from J, leaving 7 bases between them. Germline V CDR1 and CDR2: SGDLS, YYNGEE. CDR3 residues: CASTGGSYNSPLHF. The CDR3 coding sequence is TGTGCCAGCACGGGTGGCTCCTATAATTCACCCCTCCACTTT.

This chain connects TRBV6-5 to TRBJ1-1; D gene unclear. In germline, CDR1 is MNHEY, CDR2 SVGAGI. V was shortened by 7 bases and J by 0 bases, with 12 bases between the two germline ends. The CDR3 extends over 14 amino acids. The CDR3 here is CASKREGMNTEAFF. The DNA for the CDR3 is TGTGCCAGCAAACGGGAGGGAATGAACACTGAAGCTTTCTTT.

This clone has more than one count but fewer than ten. The same CDR3 is also encoded by other DNA sequences in this sample. This chain connects TRBV18 to TRBJ2-7; 7 nucleotides line up with TRBD1. Germline V lookup: CDR1 KGHSH, CDR2 LQKENI. The V segment lost 3 bases and the J segment 0 bases; nucleotides outside the gene matches: 2. The length of the CDR3 is 14 residues. The CDR3 DNA reads as TGTGCCAGCTCACCGGGACAGAGCTCCTACGAGCAGTACTTC. Amino acid sequence: CASSPGQSSYEQYF.

This clone was seen a single time. The chain joins TRBV11-2 to TRBJ2-3; 7 nucleotides align to TRBD1. Germline lookup yields CDR1 SGHAT and CDR2 FQNNGV. The CDR3 has 15 amino acids. V was clipped by 5 bases and J by 1 base; unmatched bases: 6. CDR3 region: CASSPWTGRTDTQYF. Here the CDR3 DNA reads TGTGCCAGCAGCCCATGGACAGGTCGCACAGATACGCAGTATTTT.

This clone came up once. The rearrangement uses TRBV7-8 and TRBJ2-3, with TRBD1 matching 8 bases. With V trimmed by 2 bases and J by 4 bases, 2 bases remained unmatched. Germline CDR1 is SGHVS and CDR2 is FQNEAQ. The CDR3 loop spans 14 amino acids. CDR3 region: CASSLRTGSDTQYF. CDR3 nucleotides: TGTGCCAGCAGCTTAAGGACAGGGTCAGATACGCAGTATTTT.

A remark on this clone: Other nucleotide sequences from this sample produce the same CDR3. The chain links TRBV29-1 to TRBJ1-5; perhaps TRBD1 as D (5 bases). CDR1 is SQVTM, CDR2 ANQGSEA, per germline. Trimming stripped 4 bases from V and 4 bases from J, with 11 bases between. CDR3 length: 13 amino acids. DNA for the CDR3: TGCAGCGTTGGTGGGGGGGGGAATCAGCCCCAGCATTTT. This gives the protein CSVGGGGNQPQHF.

This clone was found once. This chain connects TRBV3-1 (or the pseudogene TRBV3-2) to TRBJ1-2; 9 bases agree with TRBD1. This CDR3 has 16 amino acids. Germline V gives CDR1 LGHDT, CDR2 YNNKEL (reference sequence). V trimming: 0 bases; J trimming: 5 bases; junction bases outside the gene matches: 7. This chain's CDR3 is CASSQDAGTGPYGYTF. The CDR3, as DNA: TGTGCCAGCAGCCAAGATGCCGGGACAGGGCCTTATGGCTACACCTTC.

This clone appeared once. V and J are TRBV7-6 and TRBJ2-7, with D possibly being TRBD2 (6 bases). Between the trimmed V and J ends, which lost 1 base and 2 bases, there was a span of 12 bases. Germline V gives CDR1 SGHVS, CDR2 FNYEAQ. The CDR3 loop spans 15 amino acids. CDR3 in DNA: TGTGCCAGCAGCTTAGAGCCGGGGGTGCCCTACGAGCAGTACTTC. Its translation is CASSLEPGVPYEQYF.

This chain joins TRBV4-2 and TRBJ2-7, with 12 bases identical to TRBD2. CDR3 length: 17 residues. Trimming cost V 3 bases and J 0 bases; bases outside gene matches: 6. The germline V gene has CDR1 LGHNA and CDR2 YNFKEQ. As DNA, the CDR3 is TGTGCCAGCAGCCATACTAGCGGGGGGCCCAGCTCCTACGAGCAGTACTTC. Amino acids: CASSHTSGGPSSYEQYF.

The gene calls are TRBV30 and TRBJ1-3; the D is unclear. Germline-derived CDR1 and CDR2 are GTSNPN and SVGIG (reference sequence). The germline V and J ends were trimmed by 5 bases and 2 bases, with 13 bases remaining between them. This CDR3 spans 14 amino acids. The CDR3 protein is CAWWAQRPGNTIYF. CDR3 in DNA: TGTGCCTGGTGGGCCCAGAGACCTGGAAACACCATATATTTT.

The chain employs TRBV28 and TRBJ1-2; a possible D gene is TRBD1 (6 bases). The germline gives CDR1 MDHEN, CDR2 SYDVKM. The CDR3 consists of 16 residues. Trimming removed 4 bases from V and 2 bases from J, with 17 bases in between. Here the CDR3 DNA reads TGTGCCAGCAGTTCTCGACAGGTCCCGCTCAACTATGGCTACACCTTC. Its protein product is CASSSRQVPLNYGYTF.

The chain is built from TRBV30 and TRBJ2-7; D is unclear. The CDR3 is 12 residues long. V was clipped by 2 bases and J by 3 bases, with 8 bases between them. Germline V gene sequence: CDR1 GTSNPN, CDR2 SVGIG (reference sequence). The CDR3 sequence: CAWSKEFYEQYF. The CDR3, as DNA: TGTGCCTGGAGTAAGGAGTTCTACGAGCAGTACTTC.

The chain uses TRBV12-5 and TRBJ2-2; D is undetermined. In germline, CDR1 is LGHNT, CDR2 FRNRAP. The CDR3 length is 18 residues. The germline V and J ends were trimmed by 0 bases and 5 bases, with 19 bases remaining between them. CDR3 in DNA: TGTGCTAGTGGTTTGGTAGTCTCCAGGCCTCCGGTGACCGGGGAGCTGTTTTTT. Protein product: CASGLVVSRPPVTGELFF.

V is TRBV6-5 and J is TRBJ1-2, with 7 bases lining up with TRBD1. Germline V gene data show CDR1 as MNHEY and CDR2 as SVGAGI. The CDR3 extends over 15 amino acids. J gave up 5 bases and V 5 bases, and 11 bases lay outside the gene matches. The CDR3 sequence: CASSPRDSPLYGYTF. CDR3 coding DNA: TGTGCCAGCAGTCCGCGGGACAGTCCCCTTTATGGCTACACCTTC.